This TCR beta chain is drawn from a study of T cell changes during pregnancy in multiple sclerosis. The CDR3 is made up of 16 amino acids. Per the germline V gene, CDR1 is LGHNA and CDR2 is YNFKEQ. The V end lost 0 bases, the J end lost 2 bases, and 11 bases lay between the germline ends. Clones were read by immunoSEQ multiplex PCR, and TCRdb kept only the in-frame ones, dropping some. The table has 60,000 to 85,000 clones, 80% to 95% seen once. The sample consisted of peripheral blood, taken after pregnancy. The genes are TRBV4-2 and TRBJ1-3; D not certain. This clonotype was sampled from a female donor in good health, enrolled as a control in a pregnancy study. CDR3 region: CASSQDLTETGNTIYF. Written as DNA, the CDR3 is TGTGCCAGCAGCCAAGATCTTACAGAGACTGGAAACACCATATATTTT.